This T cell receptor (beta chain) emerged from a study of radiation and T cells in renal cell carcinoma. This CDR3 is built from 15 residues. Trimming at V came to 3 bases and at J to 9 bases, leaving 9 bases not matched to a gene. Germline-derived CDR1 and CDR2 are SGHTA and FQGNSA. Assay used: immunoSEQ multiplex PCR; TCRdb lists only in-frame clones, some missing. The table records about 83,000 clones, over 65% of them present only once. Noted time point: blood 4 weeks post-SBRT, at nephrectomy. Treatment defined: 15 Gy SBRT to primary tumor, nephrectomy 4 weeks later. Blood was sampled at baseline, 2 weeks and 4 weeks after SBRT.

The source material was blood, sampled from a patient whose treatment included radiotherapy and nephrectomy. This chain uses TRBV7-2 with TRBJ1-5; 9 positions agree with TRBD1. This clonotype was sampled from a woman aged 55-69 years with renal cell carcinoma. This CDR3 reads CASSFGQGKGWPQHF. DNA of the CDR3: TGTGCCAGCAGCTTCGGACAGGGGAAAGGTTGGCCCCAGCATTTT.